Below, 24 T cell receptor beta chains from the same sample are listed, as sequenced in a study of T cells in Graves' hyperthyroidism and ophthalmopathy (dated by TCRdb to between 2018 and 2021). The library was generated by multiplex PCR. Sequencing was performed on an Illumina HiSeq 2000. TCR beta CDR3 regions were amplified from RNA transcripts. For the first round of RT-PCR on the TCR CDR3, the HTBI primer set was used together with the Qiagen OneStep RT-PCR kit. TCRdb reworked the public reads: Q25 trimming with fastp, MiXCR clone assembly, productive beta chains retained. A single entry per CDR3 protein holds the most common genes and DNA from its merged rows. The sample includes about 420,000 distinct CDR3 sequences, with approximately 14% observed a single time. The top ten clones comprise about 7.7% of the sample. Sequenced: blood. The receptor source for this set is a woman between 18 and 29 years old with Graves' hyperthyroidism.

This clonotype was recorded at least ten times. The chain has TRBV2 and TRBJ2-3, with D tentatively TRBD2 (6 bases). Germline CDR1 SNHLY, CDR2 FYNNEI. Trimming took off 7 bases at V and 9 bases at J, with 17 bases between the two ends. The CDR3 is made up of 13 amino acids. Written as DNA, the CDR3 is TGTGCCAGCACTCGGACCCTTGGGGGGACGCAGTATTTT. Protein product: CASTRTLGGTQYF.

This clonotype was detected a few times. The CDR3 DNA follows: TGTGCCAGCAAGAAAAACGGACAATCCGCGGGCAAAAACATTCAGTACTTC. Protein: CASKKNGQSAGKNIQYF. This chain uses TRBV6-1 with TRBJ2-4; possibly TRBD1 or TRBD2 for D (5 bases each). Germline CDR1 and CDR2: MNHNS and SASEGT. The V gene lost 7 bases and the J gene lost 3 bases, with 22 bases spanning the gap. This CDR3 contains 17 residues.

This clonotype was counted many times. This rearrangement joins TRBV12-3 or TRBV12-4 to TRBJ1-5, with no clear D. The CDR3 sequence is 14 residues long. Trimming took off 7 bases at V and 5 bases at J, with 15 bases between the two ends. CDR3 nucleotide sequence: TGTGCCAGCATTGAGGGATGGGGTGATCAGCCCCAGCATTTT. Translating gives CASIEGWGDQPQHF.

This clonotype came up many times. V usage is TRBV6-1 and J usage is TRBJ2-1; D is possibly TRBD1 (5 bases). Trimming pared 2 bases from V and 7 bases from J, leaving 15 bases between. This CDR3 spans 15 amino acids. CDR1 and CDR2 (germline): MNHNS, SASEGT. CDR3 bases: TGTGCCAGCAGTGAATTAGGCAGGGCAGGGAATGAGCAGTTCTTC. It yields the protein CASSELGRAGNEQFF.

This clonotype has more than one count but fewer than ten. The CDR3, as DNA: TGTGCCAGCAGCTTAGGGACCGACCTATACAATGAGCAGTTCTTC. Its translation: CASSLGTDLYNEQFF. The rearrangement links TRBV5-8 to TRBJ2-1; the D gene could be TRBD1 or TRBD2 (5 bases each). This CDR3 has 15 residues. Germline V gives CDR1 SGHTS, CDR2 YDEGEE. Trimming cost V 2 bases and J 4 bases, with 13 bases left between them. Full variable domain (rest looked up from reference TRBV5-8 and TRBJ2-1): EAGVTQSPTHLIKTRGQQATLRCSPISGHTSVYWYQQALGLGLQFLLWYDEGEERNRGNFPPRFSGRQFPNYSSELNVNALELEDSALYLCASSLGTDLYNEQFFGPGTRLTVL.

This clonotype was seen many times. The genes are TRBV11-2 and TRBJ2-3, with 10 bases fitting TRBD1. This CDR3 has 17 amino acids. Germline CDR1 is SGHAT and CDR2 is FQNNGV. Trimming cost V 5 bases and J 3 bases; bases outside gene matches: 11. The CDR3 nucleotides read TGTGCCAGCAGCCCCAGATACGACAGGGGGCCTACAGATACGCAGTATTTT. Its protein is CASSPRYDRGPTDTQYF.

This clonotype was seen a few times. The CDR3 DNA is TGTGCCAGCCACAAGGGAGGAGTCTCCTATAATTCACCCCTCCACTTT. It yields the protein CASHKGGVSYNSPLHF. The gene calls are TRBV28 and TRBJ1-6; D gene ambiguous. V lost 8 bases and J lost 0, with 14 bases in between. This CDR3 is 16 amino acids long. The germline V gene encodes CDR1 MDHEN and CDR2 SYDVKM.

This chain connects TRBV5-1 to TRBJ1-4; 10 bases map to TRBD1. CDR1 and CDR2 from the germline V gene are SGHRS and YFSETQ. With V trimmed by 4 bases and J by 7 bases, 4 bases remained unmatched. The CDR3 sequence is 14 residues long. The CDR3 DNA is TGCGCCAGCAGCCGACAGGGGGCTGGTGAAAAACTGTTTTTT. As protein: CASSRQGAGEKLFF.

This clonotype has just a few counts. The chain uses TRBV5-1 and TRBJ2-1; tentative D call: TRBD2 (5 bases). In germline, CDR1 is SGHRS, CDR2 YFSETQ. The CDR3 sequence is 16 residues long. V was trimmed by 0 bases and J by 0 bases, leaving 10 bases between them. The CDR3 here is CASSLEVGDSYNEQFF. The CDR3 coding sequence is TGCGCCAGCAGCTTGGAGGTGGGAGACTCCTACAATGAGCAGTTCTTC.

This clonotype was recorded many times. The V and J genes are TRBV7-2 and TRBJ2-5; no reliable D call. This CDR3 is 14 amino acids long. Germline CDR1 is SGHTA and CDR2 is FQGNSA. The V gene lost 5 bases and the J gene lost 4 bases, with 14 bases spanning the gap. This CDR3 is CASSPLSGLETQYF. Here the CDR3 DNA reads TGTGCCAGCAGCCCCCTCTCTGGGTTAGAGACCCAGTACTTC.

This sequence joins TRBV11-3 and TRBJ2-1, with 8 bases identical to TRBD2. The CDR3 consists of 15 residues. Germline CDR1 is SGHNT and CDR2 is YENEEA. V shed 2 bases and J 7 bases; nucleotides not matched to a gene: 7. The CDR3 region is CASSLSETSANEQFF. The CDR3 DNA reads TGTGCCAGCAGCTTAAGTGAGACTAGCGCGAATGAGCAGTTCTTC. Supplemented by reference TRBV11-3 and TRBJ2-1, the full variable domain reads EAGVVQSPRYKIIEKKQPVAFWCNPISGHNTLYWYLQNLGQGPELLIRYENEEAVDDSQLPKDRFSAERLKGVDSTLKIQPAELGDSAVYLCASSLSETSANEQFFGPGTRLTVL.

The chain employs TRBV7-3 and TRBJ2-5; D is perhaps TRBD1 or TRBD2 (6 bases each). In germline, CDR1 is SGHTA, CDR2 FQGTGA. The CDR3 is 13 amino acids. Between the trimmed V and J ends, which lost 5 bases and 7 bases, there was a span of 14 bases. The CDR3 DNA sequence: TGTGCCAGCAGCCCGGAGGAGGGGGGGACCCAGTACTTC. Its translation: CASSPEEGGTQYF.

This clonotype has ten or more counts. The chain recombines TRBV20-1 with TRBJ2-3; 11 bases line up with TRBD2. CDR3 size: 16 residues. V shed 6 bases, J shed 0 bases, and the junction held 8 bases outside the gene matches. Germline V gene lookup returns CDR1 DFQATT and CDR2 SNEGSKA (reference sequence). CDR3 sequence reads: CSAIFSGGASTDTQYF. CDR3 in DNA: TGCAGTGCCATATTTAGCGGGGGGGCTAGCACAGATACGCAGTATTTT.

A word on this clonotype: A read error may explain this, as a much larger clone is one base away. The CDR3 protein is CASSFEPNTEAFF. The CDR3 DNA sequence: TGTGCCAGCAGCTTTGAGCCGAACACTGAAGCTTTCTTT. V usage is TRBV5-8 and J usage is TRBJ1-1; no definite D call. The CDR3 totals 13 residues. Trimming removed 2 bases from V and 1 base from J, with 6 bases in between. Germline lookup yields CDR1 SGHTS and CDR2 YDEGEE.

In DNA, the CDR3 is TGCAGTGCTAGAGATCCCGCCAGGGGAGACGGGCAGTACTTC. It specifies CSARDPARGDGQYF. J is TRBJ2-7 and V is TRBV20-1; maybe TRBD1 (6 bases). Trimming shortened V by 0 bases and J by 9 bases, and 18 bases separated the two germline ends. Germline assignment: CDR1 DFQATT and CDR2 SNEGSKA (reference sequence). The CDR3 is 14 amino acids.

The rearrangement uses TRBV4-1 and TRBJ1-2; D gene ambiguous. From germline, CDR1 is MGHRA and CDR2 YSYEKL. The CDR3 has 15 amino acids. Trimming left V 5 bases short and J 0 bases short, with 13 bases between. The CDR3 sequence is CASSARAASNYGYTF. The CDR3 region has the DNA TGCGCCAGCAGCGCGCGGGCCGCTTCTAACTATGGCTACACCTTC.

This chain joins TRBV6-9 and TRBJ2-3; 11 bases are a match to TRBD2. Germline CDR1 is MNHGY and CDR2 is SVAAGI. CDR3 length: 17 amino acids. V shed 4 bases and J 2 bases; nucleotides not matched to a gene: 8. CDR3 bases: TGTGCCAGCAGTTCGCTAGCGGGGGGCCTAACCACAGATACGCAGTATTTT. This sequence encodes CASSSLAGGLTTDTQYF.

As to this clonotype: A much more abundant neighbour one base away suggests this may be a read error. This chain joins TRBV27 and TRBJ1-3; perhaps TRBD1 as D (6 bases). V was cut by 7 bases and J by 8 bases, with 18 bases left in between. This CDR3 is 14 amino acids long. The germline V gene has CDR1 MNHEY and CDR2 SMNVEV (reference sequence). CDR3 sequence (DNA): TGTGCCAGCAACCTTCACAGGGAGCATGACACCATATATTTT. This translates into CASNLHREHDTIYF.

Notes on this clonotype: This could be a read error, since a much larger clone is one nucleotide away. The missing conserved phenylalanine or tryptophan at the end of this CDR3 makes a read error likely. The chain recombines TRBV5-1 with TRBJ2-7; TRBD1 matches 9 bases. Germline V gene data show CDR1 as SGHRS and CDR2 as YFSETQ. The CDR3 runs to 14 residues. CDR3 loop: CASSYRTGAYEQYS. In DNA form, the CDR3 reads TGTGCCAGCAGCTACCGGACAGGGGCCTACGAGCAGTACTCC.

This chain connects TRBV24-1 to TRBJ2-5, with D possibly being TRBD2 (6 bases). The CDR3 spans 13 residues. V shed 8 bases and J shed 5 bases, with 14 bases lying between them. CDR1 KGHDR and CDR2 SFDVKD come from the germline V gene. The CDR3 spells CATKGPSGETQYF. In DNA form, the CDR3 reads TGTGCCACCAAAGGACCGAGCGGGGAGACCCAGTACTTC.

This clonotype was counted ten times or more. V is TRBV12-5 and J is TRBJ2-3, with D hard to call. Germline CDR1 is LGHNT and CDR2 is FRNRAP. The CDR3 spans 10 residues. V shed 7 bases and J shed 5 bases, with 4 bases lying between them. CDR3 sequence reads: CASAIDTQYF. For the CDR3, the DNA is TGTGCTAGTGCTATAGATACGCAGTATTTT.

This clonotype was recorded at least ten times. CDR3 loop: CASSLSPWGYDEQFF. In DNA form, the CDR3 reads TGTGCCAGCAGTTTATCCCCCTGGGGATATGATGAGCAGTTCTTC. This chain uses TRBV27 with TRBJ2-1; no reliable D call. The length of the CDR3 is 15 residues. V gave up 0 bases and J gave up 8 bases, with 14 bases separating them. Germline V lookup: CDR1 MNHEY, CDR2 SMNVEV (reference sequence).

This chain connects TRBV5-4 to TRBJ1-2, with D tentatively TRBD1 (6 bases). Germline V gene data show CDR1 as SGHNT and CDR2 as YYREEE (reference sequence). The CDR3 length is 16 residues. The ends were cut back, 0 bases at V and 8 bases at J, with 20 bases in the middle. As DNA, the CDR3 is TGTGCCAGCAGCTTGGCTGGGGGGGCAGGGCGGCGCGGCTACACCTTC. Protein: CASSLAGGAGRRGYTF.

This clonotype was recorded at least ten times. V and J are TRBV20-1 and TRBJ2-7; 7 bases line up with TRBD2. Trimming removed 3 bases from V and 3 bases from J; junction bases left unmatched: 5. Germline lookup yields CDR1 DFQATT and CDR2 SNEGSKA (reference sequence). The CDR3 contains 13 residues. The CDR3 here is CSASASGLYEQYF. The DNA for the CDR3 is TGCAGTGCTAGTGCTAGCGGCCTCTACGAGCAGTACTTC.